This T cell receptor beta chain was recovered during a study of cytomegalovirus exposure and HLA in healthy donors. Overall study context: A later analysis reported the 120 or so validation repertoires used the same platform as the 550 to 800 first-cohort repertoires. Findings of the study overall: Among TCR beta chains, those listed as cytomegalovirus-associated numbered around 180. The authors confirmed in vitro that three CMV-associated chains were specific for CMV antigens.

The repertoire was sequenced with immunoSEQ multiplex PCR; TCRdb's copy has only in-frame clones and lacks some. The table has 150,000 to 170,000 clones, around 83% seen once. The CDR3 consists of 15 residues. Germline V gene sequence: CDR1 KGHSH, CDR2 LQKENI. Germline trimming cut 5 bases from V and 9 bases from J; bases unmatched to any gene: 11. A word on this clone: Its antigen is still unknown.

The clonotype was recovered from a human donor in good health. Material for sequencing was PBMCs. J is TRBJ2-1 and V is TRBV18; TRBD1 matches at 9 bases. Written as DNA, the CDR3 is TGTGCCAGCTCATCCTGGGACAGGGCCAGGGGTGAGCAGTTCTTC. This sequence encodes CASSSWDRARGEQFF.